This is a list of T cell receptor beta chains from one sample in a study of cytomegalovirus exposure and HLA in healthy donors. TCRdb keeps only in-frame clones here, not all; method: immunoSEQ multiplex PCR. The sample has under 100,000 clones; 65% to 85% are singletons. The sequencing sample was made of PBMCs. The receptor set was obtained from a man aged 45-65 years in good health and CMV-seronegative. CDR3s include the opening cysteine and the closing phenylalanine or tryptophan. Fields, in order: clone size, J gene, D gene, V gene, CDR3 length, CDR3 DNA, CDR3 protein. The D gene is left open where the match is weak. Rows give clone size only sometimes, using once, few, many, or a class for an expanded clone.

size: -; J: TRBJ2-1; D: TRBD2; V: TRBV30; length: 14; DNA: TGTGCCTGGAGGCAGCGGGGGGCCAACAATGAGCAGTTCTTC; CDR3: CAWRQRGANNEQFF
size: -; J: TRBJ1-4; D: TRBD1; V: TRBV6-5; length: 15; DNA: TGTGCCAGCAGTTACGACAGGGCCCTTAGTGAAAAACTGTTTTTT; CDR3: CASSYDRALSEKLFF
size: few; J: TRBJ1-1; D: -; V: TRBV7-2; length: 15; DNA: TGTGCCAGCAGTGTCGAGGCGGGTCGGAACACTGAAGCTTTCTTT; CDR3: CASSVEAGRNTEAFF
size: few; J: TRBJ2-3; D: TRBD2; V: TRBV5-1; length: 16; DNA: TGCGCCAGCAGCTTGGTTCGACTAGCGGGGCGAGATACGCAGTATTTT; CDR3: CASSLVRLAGRDTQYF
size: -; J: TRBJ1-1; D: TRBD1; V: TRBV10-3; length: 14; DNA: TGTGCCATCAGTGACAAACAGGGGGGTGCTGAAGCTTTCTTT; CDR3: CAISDKQGGAEAFF
size: -; J: TRBJ1-5; D: TRBD1; V: TRBV16; length: 15; DNA: TGTGCCAGCAGCCATCCAAGGGGGCAGGGTCAGCCCCAGCATTTT; CDR3: CASSHPRGQGQPQHF
size: -; J: TRBJ1-2; D: -; V: TRBV9; length: 17; DNA: TGTGCCAGCAGCGTAGAGGCAGGGCCCAAAGCTAACTATGGCTACACCTTC; CDR3: CASSVEAGPKANYGYTF
size: once; J: TRBJ1-2; D: -; V: TRBV18; length: 14; DNA: TGTGCCAGCTCACCGGGACAACAAGAAAATGGCTACACCTTC; CDR3: CASSPGQQENGYTF
size: -; J: TRBJ2-3; D: -; V: TRBV2; length: 13; DNA: TGTGCCAGCATGGTAACAGGGAGAGATACGCAGTATTTT; CDR3: CASMVTGRDTQYF
size: -; J: TRBJ2-7; D: TRBD1; V: TRBV30; length: 15; DNA: TGTGCCTGGAGTGTACGGGGACAGGGGATCGTTGGGCAGTACTTC; CDR3: CAWSVRGQGIVGQYF
size: -; J: TRBJ2-2; D: -; V: TRBV9; length: 15; DNA: TGTGCCAGCAGCTTCACAATGTCAGGGGCCGGGGAGCTGTTTTTT; CDR3: CASSFTMSGAGELFF
size: -; J: TRBJ2-2; D: -; V: TRBV9; length: 15; DNA: TGTGCCAGTAGAGCTGTAGGAGCGAACACCGGGGAGCTGTTTTTT; CDR3: CASRAVGANTGELFF
size: -; J: TRBJ2-7; D: TRBD2; V: TRBV7-3; length: 16; DNA: TGTGCCAGCAGCCCTCCCATAGCGGGGGGGCTAAACGAGCAGTACTTC; CDR3: CASSPPIAGGLNEQYF
size: -; J: TRBJ1-5; D: TRBD1; V: TRBV7-6; length: 16; DNA: TGTGCCAGCAGCTTGGGACAGGGGGCGAGCAATCAGCCCCAGCATTTT; CDR3: CASSLGQGASNQPQHF
size: few; J: TRBJ2-4; D: -; V: TRBV18; length: 17; DNA: TGTGCCAGCTCACCGTCCCAAATGAGGGAAGCCAAAAACATTCAGTACTTC; CDR3: CASSPSQMREAKNIQYF
size: -; J: TRBJ2-7; D: -; V: TRBV18; length: 13; DNA: TGTGCCAGCTCCCGCGGGGCTTCCTACGAGCAGTACTTC; CDR3: CASSRGASYEQYF
size: -; J: TRBJ1-5; D: -; V: TRBV5-1; length: 13; DNA: TGCGCCAGCAGGATAGCAGAAGGACAGCCCCAGCATTTT; CDR3: CASRIAEGQPQHF
size: -; J: TRBJ1-1; D: -; V: TRBV19; length: 13; DNA: TGTGCCAGTAGTATTCGGGGGAGTACTGAAGCTTTCTTT; CDR3: CASSIRGSTEAFF
size: -; J: TRBJ2-5; D: -; V: TRBV7-6; length: 18; DNA: TGTGCCAGCAGCTTAAAAGTCTCGGGACTCCCCGGCGTAGTGACCCAGTACTTC; CDR3: CASSLKVSGLPGVVTQYF
size: -; J: TRBJ2-5; D: -; V: TRBV13; length: 14; DNA: TGTGCCAGCAGCGGTCGGGGGGCTGGAGAGACCCAGTACTTC; CDR3: CASSGRGAGETQYF
size: -; J: TRBJ2-5; D: -; V: TRBV5-8; length: 16; DNA: TGTGCCAGCAGCTTGGCGGCGGGATCTCTAACGAAGGGGCAGTACTTC; CDR3: CASSLAAGSLTKGQYF
size: -; J: TRBJ2-7; D: TRBD1; V: TRBV7-2; length: 15; DNA: TGTGCCAGCAGCTTAAAGGGACAGGGGGCCTACGAGCAGTACTTC; CDR3: CASSLKGQGAYEQYF
size: -; J: TRBJ1-6; D: TRBD1; V: TRBV15; length: 16; DNA: TGTGCCACCAGCAGAGGTGTGGGACAGGGTAATTCACCCCTCCACTTT; CDR3: CATSRGVGQGNSPLHF
size: -; J: TRBJ2-7; D: -; V: TRBV5-5; length: 15; DNA: TGTGCCAGCAGCTTAGGGGTCCGGTCAGCCTACGAGCAGTACTTC; CDR3: CASSLGVRSAYEQYF
size: -; J: TRBJ1-1; D: -; V: TRBV7-2; length: 17; DNA: TGTGCCAGCAGCTTAGTATTGTGGGGCAGTGGGAACACTGAAGCTTTCTTT; CDR3: CASSLVLWGSGNTEAFF
size: -; J: TRBJ2-1; D: -; V: TRBV19; length: 15; DNA: TGTGCCTCCGTCGGGCAGGGGAATTTTGGAAATGAGCAGTTCTTC; CDR3: CASVGQGNFGNEQFF